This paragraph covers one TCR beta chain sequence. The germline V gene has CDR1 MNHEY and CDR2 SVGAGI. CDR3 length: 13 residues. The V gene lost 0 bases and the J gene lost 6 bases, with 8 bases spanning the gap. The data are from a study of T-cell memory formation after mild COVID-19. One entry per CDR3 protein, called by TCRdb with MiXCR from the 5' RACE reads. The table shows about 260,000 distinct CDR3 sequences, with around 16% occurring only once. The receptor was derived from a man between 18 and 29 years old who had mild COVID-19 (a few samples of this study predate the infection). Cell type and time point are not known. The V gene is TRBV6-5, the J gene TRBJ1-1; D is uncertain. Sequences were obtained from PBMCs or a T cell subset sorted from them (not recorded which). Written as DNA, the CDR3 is TGTGCCAGCAGTTACTCGCACGGGCCTGAAGCTTTCTTT. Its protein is CASSYSHGPEAFF.